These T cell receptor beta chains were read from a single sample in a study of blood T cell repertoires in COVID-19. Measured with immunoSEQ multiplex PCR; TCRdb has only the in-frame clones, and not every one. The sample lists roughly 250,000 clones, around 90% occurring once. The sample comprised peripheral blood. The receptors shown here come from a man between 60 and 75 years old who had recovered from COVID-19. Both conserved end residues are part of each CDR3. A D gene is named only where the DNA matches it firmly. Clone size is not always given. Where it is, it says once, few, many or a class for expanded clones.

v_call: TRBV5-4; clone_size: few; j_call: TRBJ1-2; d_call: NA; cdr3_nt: TGTGCCAGCAGCTTGGCCGGGAGGGACTCTCACTTCTCTGGCTACACCTTC; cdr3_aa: CASSLAGRDSHFSGYTF
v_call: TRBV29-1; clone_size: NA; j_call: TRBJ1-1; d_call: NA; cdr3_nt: TGCAGCGCCGCGGGGGGCATCACTGAAGCTTTCTTT; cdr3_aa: CSAAGGITEAFF
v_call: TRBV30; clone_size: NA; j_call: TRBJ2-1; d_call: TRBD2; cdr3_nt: TGTGCCTGGAGTCTAGCGGTCTCCTACAATGAGCAGTTCTTC; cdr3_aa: CAWSLAVSYNEQFF
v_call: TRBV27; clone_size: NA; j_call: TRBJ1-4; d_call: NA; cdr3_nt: TGTGCCAGCAGTCTACGACAGATGTCTAATGAAAAACTGTTTTTT; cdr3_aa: CASSLRQMSNEKLFF
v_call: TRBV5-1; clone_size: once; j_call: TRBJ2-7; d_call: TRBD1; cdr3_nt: TGCGCCAGCAGCTCGACAGGGCCGCACCGGGACGAGCAGTACTTC; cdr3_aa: CASSSTGPHRDEQYF
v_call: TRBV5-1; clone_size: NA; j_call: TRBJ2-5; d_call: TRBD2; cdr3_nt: TGCGCCAGCAGCCCCGGACTAGCGGGGGGGCAGAACCAAGAGACCCAGTACTTC; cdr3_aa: CASSPGLAGGQNQETQYF
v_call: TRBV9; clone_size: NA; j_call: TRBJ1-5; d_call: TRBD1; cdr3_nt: TGTGCCAGCAGCCTCCGGGACAGTTATCAGCCCCAGCATTTT; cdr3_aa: CASSLRDSYQPQHF
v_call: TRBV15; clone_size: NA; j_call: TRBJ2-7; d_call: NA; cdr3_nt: TGTGCCACCAGCAGAGCCCGAAGCGGATCCTCCTACGAGCAGTACTTC; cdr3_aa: CATSRARSGSSYEQYF
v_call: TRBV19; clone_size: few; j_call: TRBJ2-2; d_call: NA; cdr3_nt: TGTGCCAGTAGTATAATCAACGGGGAGCTGTTTTTT; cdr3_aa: CASSIINGELFF
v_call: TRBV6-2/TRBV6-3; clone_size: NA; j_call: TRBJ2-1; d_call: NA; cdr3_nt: TGTGCCAGCAGTTCCATTAAACGACAGTCCCGCTCCTACAATGAGCAGTTCTTC; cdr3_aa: CASSSIKRQSRSYNEQFF
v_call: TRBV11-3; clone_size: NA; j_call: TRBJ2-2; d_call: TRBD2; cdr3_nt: TGTGCCAGCAGCCGGACTAGCGGGGGGGCCGGGGAGCTGTTTTTT; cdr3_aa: CASSRTSGGAGELFF
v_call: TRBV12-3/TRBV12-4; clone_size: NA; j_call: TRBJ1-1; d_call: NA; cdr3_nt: TGTGCCAGCAGTTTTCAGATCATTGAAGCTTTCTTT; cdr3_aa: CASSFQIIEAFF
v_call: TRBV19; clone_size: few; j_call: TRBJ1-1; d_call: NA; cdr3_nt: TGTGCCAGTAGTAAGGGAGAGACACTGACTGAAGCTTTCTTT; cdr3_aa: CASSKGETLTEAFF
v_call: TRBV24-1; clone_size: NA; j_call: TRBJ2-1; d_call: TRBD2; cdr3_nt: TGTGCCACCAGGGGAGGGAAAAGCAATGAGCAGTTCTTC; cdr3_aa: CATRGGKSNEQFF
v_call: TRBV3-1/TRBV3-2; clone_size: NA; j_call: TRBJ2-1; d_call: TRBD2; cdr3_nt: TGTGCCAGCAGCCAACGCGGGGGGGCCAACAATGAGCAGTTCTTC; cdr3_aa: CASSQRGGANNEQFF
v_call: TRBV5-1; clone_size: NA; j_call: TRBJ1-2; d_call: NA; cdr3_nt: TGCGCCAGCAGCTTGGGGCTCAACTATGGCTACACCTTC; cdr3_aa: CASSLGLNYGYTF
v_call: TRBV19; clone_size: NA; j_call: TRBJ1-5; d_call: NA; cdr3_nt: TGTGCCATCGCACAGGGTGGAGGCAATCAGCCCCAGCATTTT; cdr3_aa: CAIAQGGGNQPQHF
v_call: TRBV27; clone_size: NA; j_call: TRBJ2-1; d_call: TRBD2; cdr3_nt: TGTGCCAGCAGTTTATCCTCTGAGGTGCGGGGGGGCGCCAGGAGGACCTACAATGAGCAGTTCTTC; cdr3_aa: CASSLSSEVRGGARRTYNEQFF
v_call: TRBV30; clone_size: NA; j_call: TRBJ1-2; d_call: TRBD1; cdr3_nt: TGTGCCTCCGGGACAGGGTATGGCTACACCTTC; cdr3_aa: CASGTGYGYTF
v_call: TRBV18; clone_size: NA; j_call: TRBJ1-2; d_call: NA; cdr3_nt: TGTGCCAGCTCACCACCGATCAGGGATGGCTACACCTTC; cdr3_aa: CASSPPIRDGYTF
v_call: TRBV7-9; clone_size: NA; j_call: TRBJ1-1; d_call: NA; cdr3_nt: TGTGCCAGCAGCTTTTCCCGGACAGATACTGAAGCTTTCTTT; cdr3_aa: CASSFSRTDTEAFF
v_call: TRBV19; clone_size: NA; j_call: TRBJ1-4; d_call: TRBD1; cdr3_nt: TGTGCCAGTTATGGACAGGACCCATGGAAACTGTTTTTT; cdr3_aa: CASYGQDPWKLFF
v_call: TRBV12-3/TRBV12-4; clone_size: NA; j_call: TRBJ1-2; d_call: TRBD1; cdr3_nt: TGTGCCAGCACCCGGGACAGGGACGGCTACACCTTC; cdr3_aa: CASTRDRDGYTF
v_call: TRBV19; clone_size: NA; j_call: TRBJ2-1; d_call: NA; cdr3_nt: TGTGCCAGTAGTATGTCTAACTTCTACAATGAGCAGTTCTTC; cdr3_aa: CASSMSNFYNEQFF
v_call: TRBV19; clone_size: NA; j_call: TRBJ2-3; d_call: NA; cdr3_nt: TGTGCCAGTAGTATAGCTCCAGGGATCACAGATACGCAGTATTTT; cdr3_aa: CASSIAPGITDTQYF
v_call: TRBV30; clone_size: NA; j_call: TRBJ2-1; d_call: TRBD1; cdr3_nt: TGTGCCTGGAGTGAGGGACAGGGGTTTTTGTTCTTC; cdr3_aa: CAWSEGQGFLFF
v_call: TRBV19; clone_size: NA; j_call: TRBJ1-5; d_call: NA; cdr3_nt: TGTGCCAGTAGTATGGGAGGTCAGCCCCAGCATTTT; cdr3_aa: CASSMGGQPQHF
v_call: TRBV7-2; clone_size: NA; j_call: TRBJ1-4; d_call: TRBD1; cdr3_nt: TGTGCCAGCAGCTCGCGGACAGGGGACGAAAAACTGTTTTTT; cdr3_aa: CASSSRTGDEKLFF
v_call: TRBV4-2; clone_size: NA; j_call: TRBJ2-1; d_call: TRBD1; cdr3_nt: TGTGCCAGCAGCCAAGATAGGGGCAGGGGGCTGGGGAATGAGCAGTTCTTC; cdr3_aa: CASSQDRGRGLGNEQFF
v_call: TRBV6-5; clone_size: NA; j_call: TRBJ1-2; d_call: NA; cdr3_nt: TGTGCCAGCAGTTTTGGGGCGGCCTATGGCTACACCTTC; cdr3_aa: CASSFGAAYGYTF
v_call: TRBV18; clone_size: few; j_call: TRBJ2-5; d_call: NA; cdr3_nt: TGTGCCAGCTCAGATATTCACAGGGAAACCCAGTACTTC; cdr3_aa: CASSDIHRETQYF
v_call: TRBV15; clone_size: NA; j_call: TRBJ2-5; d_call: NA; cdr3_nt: TGTGCCACCAATAAGGGGGGGTCGGTAGGCCAAGAGACCCAGTACTTC; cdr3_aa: CATNKGGSVGQETQYF
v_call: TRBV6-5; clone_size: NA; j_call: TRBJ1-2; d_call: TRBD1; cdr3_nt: TGTGCCAGCAGTATGGACAGGGGGCAATACTATGGCTACACCTTC; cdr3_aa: CASSMDRGQYYGYTF
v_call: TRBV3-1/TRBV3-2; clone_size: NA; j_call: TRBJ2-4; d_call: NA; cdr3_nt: TGTGCCAGCAGCCAAGTGGTATCCAGCGGCATTCAGTACTTC; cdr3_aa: CASSQVVSSGIQYF
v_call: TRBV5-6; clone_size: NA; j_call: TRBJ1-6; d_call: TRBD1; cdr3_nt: TGTGCCAGCAGCGAGGCGGACAGGGGGGTCTATAATTCACCCCTCCACTTT; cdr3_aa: CASSEADRGVYNSPLHF
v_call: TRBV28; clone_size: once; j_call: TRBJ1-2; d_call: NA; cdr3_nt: TGTGCCAGCCCTTCCCCCACCTTC; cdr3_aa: CASPSPTF
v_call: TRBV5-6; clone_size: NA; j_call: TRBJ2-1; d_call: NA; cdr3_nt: TGTGCCAGCAGCTCCCGGAGAACCTACAATGAGCAGTTCTTC; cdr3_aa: CASSSRRTYNEQFF
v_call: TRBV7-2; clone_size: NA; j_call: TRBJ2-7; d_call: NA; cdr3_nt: TGTGCCAGCAGCTTACGGAATGAATGGGCGGGCGCCTACGAGCAGTACTTC; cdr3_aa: CASSLRNEWAGAYEQYF
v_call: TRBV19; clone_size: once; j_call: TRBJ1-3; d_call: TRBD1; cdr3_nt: TGTGCCAGTAGTCGGGACAGGAATGGAAACACCATATATTTT; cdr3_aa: CASSRDRNGNTIYF
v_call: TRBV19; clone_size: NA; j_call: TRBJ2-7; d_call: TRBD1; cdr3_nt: TGTGCCAGTAGTAAAGGGACAGGGAGCTCCTACGAGCAGTACTTC; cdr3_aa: CASSKGTGSSYEQYF
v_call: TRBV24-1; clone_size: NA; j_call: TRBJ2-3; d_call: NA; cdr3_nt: TGTGCCACCAGTGGCGGTTATACGCAGTATTTT; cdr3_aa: CATSGGYTQYF
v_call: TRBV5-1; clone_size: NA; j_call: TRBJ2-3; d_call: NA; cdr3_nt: TGCGCCAGCAGCTGGGGGCCACAGGGAAGCACAGATACGCAGTATTTT; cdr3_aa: CASSWGPQGSTDTQYF
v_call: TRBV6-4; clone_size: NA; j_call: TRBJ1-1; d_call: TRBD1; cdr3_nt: TGTGCCAGCAGTGACGGACAGGGAGTCTCTCCTGAAGCTTTCTTT; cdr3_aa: CASSDGQGVSPEAFF
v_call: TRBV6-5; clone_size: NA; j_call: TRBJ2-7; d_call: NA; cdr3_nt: TGTGCCAGCAGAACAGGGAGTTTCCACGAGCAGTACTTC; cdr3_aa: CASRTGSFHEQYF
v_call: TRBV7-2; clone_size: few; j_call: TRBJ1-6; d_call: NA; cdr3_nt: TGTGCCAGCAGCTTATTCCAGGGAAATTCACCCCTCCACTTT; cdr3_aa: CASSLFQGNSPLHF
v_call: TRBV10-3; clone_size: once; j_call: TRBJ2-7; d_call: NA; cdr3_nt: TGTGCCATCAGTGGGAGCTACGAGCAGTACTTC; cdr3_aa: CAISGSYEQYF
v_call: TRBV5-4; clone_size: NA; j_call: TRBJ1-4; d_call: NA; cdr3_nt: TGTGCCAGCAGGGGGGGGAGGAATGAAAAACTGTTTTTT; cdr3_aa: CASRGGRNEKLFF
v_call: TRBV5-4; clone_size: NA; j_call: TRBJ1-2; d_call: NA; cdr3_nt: TGTGCCAGCAGCTTGGACAGGTGGACTATCTATGGCTACACCTTC; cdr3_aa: CASSLDRWTIYGYTF
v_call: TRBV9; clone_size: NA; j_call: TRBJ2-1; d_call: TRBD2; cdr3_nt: TGTGCCAGCAGCGTGGGGCTAGCGGGGGGGTACAATGAGCAGTTCTTC; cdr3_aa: CASSVGLAGGYNEQFF
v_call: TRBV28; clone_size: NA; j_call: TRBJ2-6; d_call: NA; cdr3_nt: TGTGCCAGCAGCCGAATGCCCCTTCCTGGGAGTGGGGCCAACGTCCTGACTTTC; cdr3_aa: CASSRMPLPGSGANVLTF
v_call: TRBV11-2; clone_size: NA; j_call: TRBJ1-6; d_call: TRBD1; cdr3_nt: TGTGCCAGCAGGGGAGGAAGGACAGGGGCGCTCAATTCACCCCTCCACTTT; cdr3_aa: CASRGGRTGALNSPLHF
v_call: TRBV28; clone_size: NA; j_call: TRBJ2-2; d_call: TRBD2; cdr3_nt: TGTGCCAGCAGTTCATCGGGACTAGCACGGAACACCGGGGAGCTGTTTTTT; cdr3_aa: CASSSSGLARNTGELFF
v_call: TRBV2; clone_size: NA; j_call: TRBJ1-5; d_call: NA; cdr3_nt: TGTGCCAGCAAAGTGTCGGTGAATCAGCCCCAGCATTTT; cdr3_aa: CASKVSVNQPQHF
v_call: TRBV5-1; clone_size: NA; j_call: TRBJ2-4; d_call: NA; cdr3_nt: TGCGCCAGCAGCTTGGGTGTAAACCGAGACATTCAGTACTTC; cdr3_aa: CASSLGVNRDIQYF
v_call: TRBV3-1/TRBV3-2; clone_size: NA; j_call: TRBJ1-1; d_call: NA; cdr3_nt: TGTGCCAGCAGCCCAGAGGGCAGACCGAACACTGAAGCTTTCTTT; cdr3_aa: CASSPEGRPNTEAFF
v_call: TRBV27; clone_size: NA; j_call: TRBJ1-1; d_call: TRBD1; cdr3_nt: TGTGCCAGCAGTCGTTGGACAGGAGGAGGATTAGCTTTCTTT; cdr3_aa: CASSRWTGGGLAFF
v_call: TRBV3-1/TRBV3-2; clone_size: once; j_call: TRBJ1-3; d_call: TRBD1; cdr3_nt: TGTGCCAGCAGCCAAGACCTTACAGGGGGATCTGGAAACACCATATATTTT; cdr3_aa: CASSQDLTGGSGNTIYF
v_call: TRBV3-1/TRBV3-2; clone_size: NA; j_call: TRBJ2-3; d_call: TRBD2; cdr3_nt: TGTGCCAGCAGCCAAGTCCAGCGGGGGGCCTCCACAGATACGCAGTATTTT; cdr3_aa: CASSQVQRGASTDTQYF
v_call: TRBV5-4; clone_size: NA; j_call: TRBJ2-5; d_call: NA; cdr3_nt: TGTGCCAGCAGCTTGGGGGCAGGCCAAGAGACCCAGTACTTC; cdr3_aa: CASSLGAGQETQYF
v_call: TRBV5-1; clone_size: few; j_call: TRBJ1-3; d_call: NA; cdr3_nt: TGCGCCAGCAGCCGCGAAGGAAACACCATATATTTT; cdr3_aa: CASSREGNTIYF